The 12 T cell receptor beta chains listed next were all sequenced from one sample in a study of cytomegalovirus exposure and HLA in healthy donors. The PCR used 60 Vbeta and 13 Jbeta primers. Using immunoSEQ multiplex PCR, the repertoire was profiled, and TCRdb retains in-frame clones only, with some absent. Of 100,000 to 150,000 clones in the sample, 80% are singletons; the top ten hold approximately 1%. Sequencing was performed on PBMCs. Receptors were obtained from a human donor in good health.

The chain employs TRBV2 and TRBJ1-2, with D possibly matching TRBD1 (5 bases). Trimming took 5 bases from V and 3 from J, leaving 19 bases between them. The germline gives CDR1 SNHLY, CDR2 FYNNEI. The CDR3 sequence is 16 residues long. The CDR3: CASSPGGGTFYYGYTF. The CDR3 region has the DNA TGTGCCAGCAGTCCCGGGGGAGGGACCTTCTACTATGGCTACACCTTC. Variable domain in full (rest from reference TRBV2 and TRBJ1-2): EPEVTQTPSHQVTQMGQEVILRCVPISNHLYFYWYRQILGQKVEFLVSFYNNEISEKSEIFDDQFSVERPDGSNFTLKIRSTKLEDSAMYFCASSPGGGTFYYGYTFGSGTRLTVV.

The V gene is TRBV6-5, the J gene TRBJ2-3; 12 nucleotides align to TRBD2. Trimming at V came to 5 bases and at J to 1 base, leaving 1 base not matched to a gene. The CDR3 contains 15 residues. CDR1 and CDR2 (germline): MNHEY, SVGAGI. CDR3 sequence reads: CASSRLAGGTDTQYF. The CDR3 DNA reads as TGTGCCAGCAGTCGACTAGCGGGAGGCACAGATACGCAGTATTTT.

V is TRBV25-1 and J is TRBJ1-2, with D possibly being TRBD1 (5 bases). This CDR3 comprises 17 residues. The V gene's germline CDR1 is MGHDK and CDR2 SYGVNS. V was shortened by 1 base and J by 5 bases, with 20 bases between the two germline ends. The CDR3 protein is CASSESWSQGALYGYTF. CDR3 bases: TGTGCCAGCAGTGAATCGTGGTCCCAAGGGGCCTTATATGGCTACACCTTC.

This clone was seen a single time. CDR3 nucleotides: TGTGCAAGTCGCTCGGACAGGGTGTCCTACGAGCAGTACTTC. Translation: CASRSDRVSYEQYF. The chain joins TRBV12-2 to TRBJ2-7; the table assigns TRBD1, which was not confirmed against the DNA. TRBV12-2 has pseudogene status. This CDR3 comprises 14 residues.

The V call is TRBV13, the J call TRBJ2-3; maybe TRBD1 (5 bases). The CDR3 totals 15 residues. The germline V and J ends were trimmed by 4 bases and 5 bases, with 16 bases remaining between them. Germline loops: CDR1 PRHDT, CDR2 FYEKMQ (reference sequence). The CDR3 spells CASSSRRQGGDTQYF. In DNA form, the CDR3 reads TGTGCCAGCAGCTCACGACGGCAGGGTGGAGATACGCAGTATTTT. Full variable domain (rest looked up from reference TRBV13 and TRBJ2-3): AAGVIQSPRHLIKEKRETATLKCYPIPRHDTVYWYQQGPGQDPQFLISFYEKMQSDKGSIPDRFSAQQFSDYHSELNMSSLELGDSALYFCASSSRRQGGDTQYFGPGTRLTVL.

This clone was picked up a small number of times. The chain combines TRBV4-1 with TRBJ1-1; D may be TRBD1 (6 bases). The CDR3 is 15 amino acids. Per the germline V gene, CDR1 is MGHRA and CDR2 is YSYEKL. V lost 3 bases to trimming and J lost 1 base, with 12 bases between them. The CDR3 region has the DNA TGCGCCAGCAGCCACGGACTGGGGGCGAACACTGAAGCTTTCTTT. Its translation: CASSHGLGANTEAFF.

This clone showed up just a few times. The chain uses TRBV6-5 and TRBJ1-5; 8 bases are a match to TRBD1. CDR3 length equals 14 residues. The V gene end was trimmed by 4 bases and the J gene end by 7 bases; junction bases not matched to a gene: 6. The germline V gene encodes CDR1 MNHEY and CDR2 SVGAGI. The CDR3 region is CASSSGGIGQPQHF. The CDR3 DNA reads as TGTGCCAGCAGTTCAGGGGGCATAGGGCAGCCCCAGCATTTT.

The chain recombines TRBV14 with TRBJ2-2; maybe TRBD1 (6 bases). Between the trimmed V and J ends, which lost 0 bases and 1 base, there was a span of 12 bases. There are 17 residues in the CDR3. The germline gives CDR1 SGHDN, CDR2 FVKESK. CDR3 region: CASSQDIWTENTGELFF. The CDR3 DNA is TGTGCCAGCAGCCAAGATATTTGGACAGAGAACACCGGGGAGCTGTTTTTT.

The gene calls are TRBV11-2 and TRBJ2-1; D might be TRBD2 (6 bases). The V end lost 5 bases, the J end lost 10 bases, and 18 bases lay between the germline ends. The CDR3 runs to 14 residues. The germline CDR1 and CDR2 sequences are SGHAT and FQNNGV. This CDR3 is CASSVTSTSSEQFF. CDR3 nucleotide sequence: TGTGCCAGCAGCGTAACGTCGACTAGTAGCGAGCAGTTCTTC.

A few counts support this clone. The V gene is TRBV7-9, the J gene TRBJ1-2; D remains unclear. Looked up from germline, CDR1 is SEHNR and CDR2 is FQNEAQ (reference sequence). V was shortened by 3 bases and J by 2 bases, with 7 bases between the two germline ends. This CDR3 is 13 amino acids long. In nucleotides, the CDR3 is TGTGCCAGCAGCTTTGGGCAGAACTATGGCTACACCTTC. Translating it yields CASSFGQNYGYTF.

This clone was detected once. An end of the junction does not agree with germline; a read error may underlie this. CDR3: CVSKINSPMNTEAFF. Written as DNA, the CDR3 is TGTGTCAGCAAAATTAACAGCCCCATGAACACTGAAGCTTTCTTT. The V call is TRBV2, the J call TRBJ1-1; D ambiguous. This CDR3 is built from 15 residues. CDR1 is SNHLY and CDR2 is FYNNEI in the germline V gene.

V is TRBV7-6 and J is TRBJ2-5; D uncertain. Germline V CDR1 and CDR2: SGHVS, FNYEAQ. V lost 1 base, J lost 1 base, and 7 bases lay in between. The CDR3 sequence is 14 residues long. The CDR3 is CASSLEQLQETQYF. DNA of the CDR3: TGTGCCAGCAGCTTAGAACAGCTCCAAGAGACCCAGTACTTC.